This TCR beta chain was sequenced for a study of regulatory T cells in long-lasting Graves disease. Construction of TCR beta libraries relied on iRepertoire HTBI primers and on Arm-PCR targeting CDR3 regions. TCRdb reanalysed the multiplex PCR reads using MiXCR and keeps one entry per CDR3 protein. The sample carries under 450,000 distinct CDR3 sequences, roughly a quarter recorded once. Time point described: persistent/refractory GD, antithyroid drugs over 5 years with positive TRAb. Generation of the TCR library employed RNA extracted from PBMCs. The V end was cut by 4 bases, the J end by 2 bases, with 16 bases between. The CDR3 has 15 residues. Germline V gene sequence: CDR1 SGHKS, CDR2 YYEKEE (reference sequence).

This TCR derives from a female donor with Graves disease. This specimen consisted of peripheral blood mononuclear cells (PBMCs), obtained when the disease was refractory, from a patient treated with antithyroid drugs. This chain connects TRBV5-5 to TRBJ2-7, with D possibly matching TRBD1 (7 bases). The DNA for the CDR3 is TGTGCCAGCAGCGGACCAGGGGGGTTTACCTACGAGCAGTACTTC. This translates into CASSGPGGFTYEQYF. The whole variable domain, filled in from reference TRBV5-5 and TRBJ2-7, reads DAGVTQSPTHLIKTRGQQVTLRCSPISGHKSVSWYQQVLGQGPQFIFQYYEKEERGRGNFPDRFSARQFPNYSSELNVNALLLGDSALYLCASSGPGGFTYEQYFGPGTRLTVT.